This TCR beta chain was captured in a study of blood T cell repertoires in COVID-19. Background on the study: Researchers got acute and convalescent COVID-19 samples from the United States, Italy and Spain. T cells, B-cell-depleted T cells, or PBMCs provided the cDNA or gDNA that served as material.

Authors' processing steps: Counts of nucleated cells, estimated from reference gene primer amplification, were obtained. TCRdb's table, derived via immunoSEQ multiplex PCR, lists solely in-frame clones and lacks some. V and J calls and clone size are as listed in that table; D and trimming were resolved from the DNA. The sample yields around 500,000 clones, roughly nine tenths seen once. The CDR3 covers 15 residues. V lost 0 bases and J 8 bases, leaving 17 bases between the germline ends. Germline V gives CDR1 SGHRS, CDR2 YFSETQ. The receptor's source is a woman aged 55-70 years who had recovered from COVID-19. The chain is built from TRBV5-1 and TRBJ1-2; D is perhaps TRBD1 (5 bases). Sequenced input: PBMCs or T cells enriched from blood (not recorded which). CDR3 sequence: CASSLASPGGGGYTF. CDR3 sequence (DNA): TGCGCCAGCAGCTTGGCCTCTCCTGGGGGAGGGGGCTACACCTTC.